The subject of this entry is one T cell receptor beta chain. J gave up 7 bases and V 6 bases, and 8 bases lay outside the gene matches. Germline CDR1 is PRHDT and CDR2 is FYEKMQ (reference sequence). The CDR3 runs to 15 residues. The data were taken from a study of control samples from healthy donors and cancer patients. The protocol was immunoSEQ multiplex PCR, while the TCRdb copy is restricted to in-frame clones and leaves out a portion. The profile covers approximately 100,000 clones, with approximately 90% appearing a single time and about 4% taken by the ten largest. Material: blood. This clonotype was obtained from a woman in her late teens or twenties in good health. The chain couples TRBV13 to TRBJ2-1, with 11 bases lining up with TRBD2. The CDR3, as DNA: TGTGCCAGCAGTTTTAGCGGGGGGGCCGGGAATGAGCAGTTCTTC. The encoded protein is CASSFSGGAGNEQFF.